This T cell receptor beta chain was identified during a study of T cells in localized non-small cell lung cancer. The study, taken as a whole, reports: It remains possible that heterogeneity exists, since only one tumor region was sequenced. Adjacent lung held a median roughly 50 of the top 100 tumor clones. Uninvolved nearby lung showed the greatest T cell clonality, exceeding that found in tumor.

With respect to this clone: The target antigen is unknown.

CDR1 is ENHRY and CDR2 is SYGVKD in the germline V gene. V shed 6 bases and J shed 1 base, with 9 bases lying between them. CDR3 size: 13 residues. Repertoires were generated with immunoSEQ multiplex PCR, while TCRdb's copy carries only in-frame clones and drops some. The table records approximately 61,000 clones, 75% to 90% of them present only once. The TCR sequence derives from a woman aged 35-75 years with stage I lung adenocarcinoma. The material was peripheral blood, obtained before any cancer treatment. The chain carries TRBV10-3 and TRBJ1-1; no firm D call. The CDR3 DNA follows: TGTGCCATCAGGGTGACCGAGAACACTGAAGCTTTCTTT. Protein: CAIRVTENTEAFF.